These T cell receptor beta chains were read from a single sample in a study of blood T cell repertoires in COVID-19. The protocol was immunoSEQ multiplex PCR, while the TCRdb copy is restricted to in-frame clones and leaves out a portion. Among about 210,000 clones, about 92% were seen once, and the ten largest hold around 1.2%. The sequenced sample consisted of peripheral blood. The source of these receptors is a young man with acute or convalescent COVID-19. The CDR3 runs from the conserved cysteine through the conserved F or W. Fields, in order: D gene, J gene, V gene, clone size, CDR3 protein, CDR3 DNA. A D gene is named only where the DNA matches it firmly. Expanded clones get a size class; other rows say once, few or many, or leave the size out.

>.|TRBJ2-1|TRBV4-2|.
CASSHVSSATYNEQFF
TGTGCCAGCAGCCATGTCTCTAGCGCCACGTACAATGAGCAGTTCTTC
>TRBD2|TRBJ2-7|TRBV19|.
CASSTYRTSVPYEQYF
TGTGCCAGTAGTACATATCGGACTAGCGTTCCCTACGAGCAGTACTTC
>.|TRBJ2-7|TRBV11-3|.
CASSLAGLSYEQYF
TGTGCCAGCAGCTTAGCCGGACTATCCTACGAGCAGTACTTC
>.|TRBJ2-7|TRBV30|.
CAWLGTASSSSYEQYF
TGTGCCTGGCTCGGAACAGCCAGCTCTTCCTCCTACGAGCAGTACTTC
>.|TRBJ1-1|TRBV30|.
CAWSVYTRGEAFF
TGTGCCTGGAGTGTATACACGCGGGGGGAAGCTTTCTTT
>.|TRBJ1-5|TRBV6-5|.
CASKRVEPQHF
TGTGCCAGCAAGAGGGTGGAGCCCCAGCATTTT
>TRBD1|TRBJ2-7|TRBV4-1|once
CASSLGQPSSYEQYF
TGCGCCAGCAGCCTGGGACAGCCGAGCTCCTACGAGCAGTACTTC
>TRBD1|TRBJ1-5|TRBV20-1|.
CSASTGGRSNQPQHF
TGCAGTGCTAGTACAGGGGGTAGGAGCAATCAGCCCCAGCATTTT
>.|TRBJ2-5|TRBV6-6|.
CASSYSVEGETQYF
TGTGCCAGCAGTTACTCCGTCGAGGGTGAGACCCAGTACTTC
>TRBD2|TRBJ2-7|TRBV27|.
CASRQAGGFEQYF
TGTGCCAGCAGGCAAGCGGGAGGGTTCGAGCAGTACTTC
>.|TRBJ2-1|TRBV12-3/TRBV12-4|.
CASSSRSVQFF
TGTGCCAGCAGTTCCCGGAGCGTGCAGTTCTTC
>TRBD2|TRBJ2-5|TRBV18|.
CASSGGTRNQETQYF
TGTGCCAGCTCGGGAGGGACTAGGAACCAAGAGACCCAGTACTTC
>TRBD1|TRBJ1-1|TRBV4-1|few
CASSRNTGGTEAFF
TGCGCCAGCAGCCGCAATACAGGGGGCACTGAAGCTTTCTTT
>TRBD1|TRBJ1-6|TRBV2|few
CASSAGTGGRDNSPLHF
TGTGCCAGCAGTGCCGGGACAGGGGGCCGCGATAATTCACCCCTCCACTTT
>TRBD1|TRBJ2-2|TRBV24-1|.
CATSDRTGANTGELFF
TGTGCCACCAGTGACCGGACAGGGGCGAACACCGGGGAGCTGTTTTTT
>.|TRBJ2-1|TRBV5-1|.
CASSFSLQATYNEQFF
TGCGCCAGCAGCTTCTCTCTCCAGGCGACATACAATGAGCAGTTCTTC
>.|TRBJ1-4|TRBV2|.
CASRSGTGATNEKLFF
TGTGCCAGCAGGTCCGGGACTGGTGCAACTAATGAAAAACTGTTTTTT
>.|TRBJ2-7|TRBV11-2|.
CASSLDASSSYEQYF
TGTGCCAGCAGCTTAGATGCTAGCAGCTCCTACGAGCAGTACTTC
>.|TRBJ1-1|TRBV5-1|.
CASSFNRGQRNTEAFF
TGCGCCAGCAGCTTCAACCGCGGACAGCGGAACACTGAAGCTTTCTTT
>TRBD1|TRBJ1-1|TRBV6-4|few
CASSRTGRGKGGHTEAFF
TGTGCCAGCAGTCGGACGGGCCGCGGCAAAGGGGGCCACACTGAAGCTTTCTTT
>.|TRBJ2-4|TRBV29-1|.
CSPRIVGQTLVAKNIQYF
TGCAGCCCCCGGATTGTAGGACAGACATTAGTAGCCAAAAACATTCAGTACTTC
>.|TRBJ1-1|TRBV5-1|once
CASRPQSGQGNTEAFF
TGCGCCAGCAGACCTCAGTCGGGTCAGGGTAACACTGAAGCTTTCTTT
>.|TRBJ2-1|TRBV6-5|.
CASSYSPSLDEQFF
TGTGCCAGCAGTTACTCGCCTAGTTTGGATGAGCAGTTCTTC
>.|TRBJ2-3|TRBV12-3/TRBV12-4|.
CASRTGVTDTQYF
TGTGCCAGCAGAACAGGAGTCACAGATACGCAGTATTTT
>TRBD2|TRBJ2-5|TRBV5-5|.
CASSRPTSGGETQYF
TGTGCCAGCAGCCGCCCGACTAGCGGGGGAGAGACCCAGTACTTC
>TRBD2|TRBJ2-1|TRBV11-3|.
CASSRIPTSGLNEQFF
TGTGCCAGCAGCAGAATTCCGACTAGCGGGCTCAATGAGCAGTTCTTC
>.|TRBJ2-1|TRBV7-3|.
CASSSTGTSWAYNEQFF
TGTGCCAGCAGCTCAACCGGCACTAGTTGGGCTTACAATGAGCAGTTCTTC
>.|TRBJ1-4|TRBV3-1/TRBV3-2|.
CASSQDRLALFF
TGTGCCAGCAGCCAAGATCGCTTAGCACTGTTTTTT
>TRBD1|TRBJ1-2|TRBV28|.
CASRRTGQQGYTF
TGTGCCAGCAGGCGGACAGGACAGCAGGGCTACACCTTC
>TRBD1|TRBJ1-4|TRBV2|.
CASSEMGRGNEKLFF
TGTGCCAGCAGTGAAATGGGCAGGGGGAATGAAAAACTGTTTTTT
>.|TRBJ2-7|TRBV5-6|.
CASSSSYEQYF
TGTGCCAGCAGCTCATCCTACGAGCAGTACTTC
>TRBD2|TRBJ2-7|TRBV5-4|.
CASAYGREDEQYF
TGTGCCAGCGCGTACGGGAGGGAGGACGAGCAGTACTTC
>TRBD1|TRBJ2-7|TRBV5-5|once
CASRLGTGGYEQYF
TGTGCCAGCAGACTCGGGACAGGGGGCTACGAGCAGTACTTC
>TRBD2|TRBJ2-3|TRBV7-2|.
CASSRGGAGVHTQYF
TGTGCCAGCAGCAGAGGGGGAGCGGGGGTTCATACGCAGTATTTT
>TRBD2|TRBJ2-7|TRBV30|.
CAWSSSGRTRVQYF
TGTGCCTGGAGTTCTAGCGGGAGGACTAGGGTGCAGTACTTC
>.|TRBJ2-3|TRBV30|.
CAWSVRGTAQYF
TGTGCCTGGAGTGTACGCGGGACAGCGCAGTATTTT
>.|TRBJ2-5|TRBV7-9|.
CASSSSGGSGETQYF
TGTGCCAGCAGTTCCTCGGGGGGCTCGGGAGAGACCCAGTACTTC